Shown below are 30 T cell receptor beta chains from a single sample sequenced in a study of blood T cell repertoires in COVID-19. Assay: immunoSEQ multiplex PCR; the TCRdb copy retains only in-frame clones and omits some. The sample lists fewer than 250,000 clones; around 89% were seen once. The sample was peripheral blood. The receptors originated from a man between 70 and 80 years old with acute or convalescent COVID-19.

This clone has just a few counts. This chain joins TRBV29-1 and TRBJ2-3; no definite D call. CDR1 and CDR2 (germline): SQVTM, ANQGSEA. V shed 7 bases and J shed 6 bases, with 11 bases lying between them. The CDR3 is made up of 11 amino acids. The CDR3, as DNA: TGCAGCGCTCGGGTCGGGGATACGCAGTATTTT. Translation gives CSARVGDTQYF.

This clone was picked up many times. V usage is TRBV2 and J usage is TRBJ2-1, with 9 nucleotides matching TRBD1. Germline CDR1 reads SNHLY; CDR2 reads FYNNEI. Trimming took 6 bases from V and 8 from J; bases not matched to a gene: 11. The length of the CDR3 is 15 residues. CDR3 nucleotides: TGTGCCAGCAGACTAGACAGGGGGAACCCCCATGAGCAGTTCTTC. Encoded protein: CASRLDRGNPHEQFF.

This clone has just a few counts. V usage is TRBV9 and J usage is TRBJ2-1; 10 bases line up with TRBD2. The ends lost 3 bases at V and 3 bases at J; junction bases unmatched: 9. CDR3 length equals 17 residues. Germline V gene data show CDR1 as SGDLS and CDR2 as YYNGEE. The CDR3 reads CASSADPLAGFYNEQFF. The DNA of the CDR3 is TGTGCCAGCAGCGCCGACCCACTAGCGGGATTCTACAATGAGCAGTTCTTC.

The gene calls are TRBV2 and TRBJ2-1, with TRBD1 matching over 9 bases. The CDR3 is 15 residues long. Unmatched junction bases numbered 11, after V lost 6 bases and J lost 8 bases. CDR1 is SNHLY, CDR2 FYNNEI, per germline. The CDR3 DNA reads TGTGCCAGCAGGGGGGGACAGGGAGTTTACCATGAGCAGTTCTTC. This sequence encodes CASRGGQGVYHEQFF. Using reference TRBV2 and TRBJ2-1 for the parts outside the CDR3, the full variable domain is EPEVTQTPSHQVTQMGQEVILRCVPISNHLYFYWYRQILGQKVEFLVSFYNNEISEKSEIFDDQFSVERPDGSNFTLKIRSTKLEDSAMYFCASRGGQGVYHEQFFGPGTRLTVL.

This chain joins TRBV7-3 and TRBJ2-1, with D possibly TRBD2 on 6 matching bases. V lost 3 bases and J lost 8, with 11 bases in between. This CDR3 comprises 13 residues. Germline V CDR1 and CDR2: SGHTA, FQGTGA. CDR3 in DNA: TGTGCCAGCAGCTTGTACACGGGGGATGAGCAGTTCTTC. Protein: CASSLYTGDEQFF.

The J gene is TRBJ2-5, the V gene TRBV5-1, with a possible D match to TRBD1 (6 bases). Germline V gene sequence: CDR1 SGHRS, CDR2 YFSETQ. The V gene lost 3 bases and the J gene lost 2 bases, with 14 bases spanning the gap. The CDR3 sequence is 15 residues long. The CDR3: CASSSAPGEQETQYF. CDR3 nucleotides: TGCGCCAGCAGCTCGGCTCCAGGGGAACAAGAGACCCAGTACTTC.

This chain links TRBV7-2 with TRBJ2-2, with a possible D match to TRBD1 (6 bases). Per germline, CDR1 SGHTA and CDR2 FQGNSA. This CDR3 spans 15 amino acids. The V end lost 1 base, the J end lost 5 bases, and 11 bases lay between the germline ends. CDR3 nucleotides: TGTGCCAGCAGCTTAGGGCAGGGGATAACCGGGGAGCTGTTTTTT. It specifies CASSLGQGITGELFF.

The V call is TRBV15, the J call TRBJ2-2; D may be TRBD2 (5 bases). CDR3 length: 14 amino acids. CDR1 is LNHNV, CDR2 YYDKDF, per germline (reference sequence). V gave up 6 bases and J gave up 2 bases, with 10 bases separating them. CDR3 DNA: TGTGCCACCAGTCATGGGAGAAACACCGGGGAGCTGTTTTTT. Its translation is CATSHGRNTGELFF.

The chain links TRBV29-1 to TRBJ1-3; D might be TRBD1 (5 bases). The germline V and J ends were trimmed by 7 bases and 3 bases, with 13 bases remaining between them. Germline CDR1 reads SQVTM; CDR2 reads ANQGSEA. CDR3 length equals 13 residues. CDR3 in DNA: TGCAGCGGACGACAGATGGGTGGAAACACCATATATTTT. This sequence encodes CSGRQMGGNTIYF.

The chain has TRBV19 and TRBJ2-2, with 10 nucleotides matching TRBD2. CDR3 length equals 17 residues. Germline CDR1 LNHDA, CDR2 SQIVND (reference sequence). After removal of 2 bases from V and 6 bases from J, the junction contained 9 bases not matched to a gene. CDR3 nucleotide sequence: TGTGCCAGTAGTATACCGTCTAGCGGGAGAAAGGCCGGGGAGCTGTTTTTT. Residues: CASSIPSSGRKAGELFF.

The chain joins TRBV28 to TRBJ1-1, with TRBD1 as a possible D gene (6 bases). V was shortened by 1 base and J by 1 base, with 16 bases between the two germline ends. This CDR3 is 17 amino acids long. Germline V gene sequence: CDR1 MDHEN, CDR2 SYDVKM. As DNA, the CDR3 is TGTGCCAGCAGTTTATTTTCGGGGGGCCCTAGGAACACTGAAGCTTTCTTT. It encodes CASSLFSGGPRNTEAFF. Filled out from reference TRBV28 and TRBJ1-1, the complete variable domain reads DVKVTQSSRYLVKRTGEKVFLECVQDMDHENMFWYRQDPGLGLRLIYFSYDVKMKEKGDIPEGYSVSREKKERFSLILESASTNQTSMYLCASSLFSGGPRNTEAFFGQGTRLTVV.

V and J are TRBV2 and TRBJ2-7; 11 bases line up with TRBD1. This CDR3 region has 14 residues. J gave up 7 bases and V 4 bases, and 6 bases lay outside the gene matches. CDR1 is SNHLY, CDR2 FYNNEI, per germline. The CDR3, as DNA: TGTGCCAGCAGTGCAGGACAGGGGGCGCGTGAGCAGTACTTC. Translation gives CASSAGQGAREQYF.

J is TRBJ1-5 and V is TRBV11-1; TRBD1 aligns across 10 bases. The germline gives CDR1 SGHAT, CDR2 FQDESV (reference sequence). The CDR3 has 14 residues. The J segment lost 6 bases and the V segment lost 6 bases, leaving 5 bases of the junction unmatched. The CDR3 nucleotides are TGTGCCAGCAGGGCCGGGACAGGGGTTCAGCCCCAGCATTTT. It codes for CASRAGTGVQPQHF.

For the CDR3, the DNA is TGTGCCAGCACCAGGACAGGGGACACAGATACGCAGTATTTT. Encoded protein: CASTRTGDTDTQYF. The gene calls are TRBV7-8 and TRBJ2-3, with 9 positions matching TRBD1. V shed 7 bases and J 2 bases; nucleotides not matched to a gene: 4. CDR1 SGHVS and CDR2 FQNEAQ come from the germline V gene. The CDR3 runs 14 residues.

The gene calls are TRBV27 and TRBJ2-7; TRBD2 aligns across 7 bases. The CDR3 is 16 residues long. The V segment lost 6 bases and the J segment 1 base; nucleotides outside the gene matches: 12. The germline V gene has CDR1 MNHEY and CDR2 SMNVEV (reference sequence). CDR3 protein: CASRGRVGVYSYEQYF. CDR3 nucleotides: TGTGCCAGCAGGGGGAGGGTAGGGGTTTATTCCTACGAGCAGTACTTC.

The chain carries TRBV9 and TRBJ2-1; the D gene is possibly TRBD2 (5 bases). CDR1 SGDLS and CDR2 YYNGEE come from the germline V gene. CDR3 length equals 13 residues. V was trimmed by 0 bases and J by 6 bases, leaving 7 bases between them. In nucleotides, the CDR3 is TGTGCCAGCAGCGTAGAACTAGGCAATGAGCAGTTCTTC. Its translation is CASSVELGNEQFF. The whole variable domain, filled in from reference TRBV9 and TRBJ2-1, reads DSGVTQTPKHLITATGQRVTLRCSPRSGDLSVYWYQQSLDQGLQFLIQYYNGEERAKGNILERFSAQQFPDLHSELNLSSLELGDSALYFCASSVELGNEQFFGPGTRLTVL.

Details on this clone: The same CDR3 can be traced to other DNA sequences in this sample. This chain connects TRBV5-1 to TRBJ2-1; TRBD2 agrees at 11 bases. V lost 2 bases to trimming and J lost 0 bases; unmatched junction nucleotides: 1. Germline V gene lookup returns CDR1 SGHRS and CDR2 YFSETQ. The CDR3 covers 16 residues. This CDR3 is CASSLTSGSSYNEQFF. CDR3 DNA: TGCGCCAGCAGCTTAACTAGCGGGAGCTCCTACAATGAGCAGTTCTTC.

Notes on this clone: The same CDR3 can be traced to other DNA sequences in this sample. The chain couples TRBV12-3 or TRBV12-4 to TRBJ1-1, with D uncertain. The CDR3 loop spans 13 amino acids. V lost 3 bases and J lost 1, with 6 bases in between. CDR3 in amino acids: CASSFAGNTEAFF. In DNA form, the CDR3 reads TGTGCCAGCAGTTTTGCAGGGAACACTGAAGCTTTCTTT.

In DNA, the CDR3 is TGTGCCAGCAGCGTCTCCTTTGCGGTCGGGGAGCTGTTTTTT. It specifies CASSVSFAVGELFF. The genes are TRBV9 and TRBJ2-2; no clear D gene. Germline CDR1 and CDR2: SGDLS and YYNGEE. The V end lost 2 bases, the J end lost 7 bases, and 12 bases lay between the germline ends. The CDR3 sequence is 14 residues long.

This clone was seen a handful of times. V is TRBV12-3 or TRBV12-4 and J is TRBJ2-2, with D perhaps TRBD1 (6 bases). The CDR3 totals 13 residues. V shed 6 bases and J shed 7 bases, with 12 bases lying between them. Here the CDR3 reads CASRDQGNGELFF. The CDR3 bases are TGTGCCAGCAGAGATCAGGGGAACGGGGAGCTGTTTTTT.

The V call is TRBV6-5, the J call TRBJ1-1; unclear D gene. There are 13 residues in the CDR3. The germline V gene encodes CDR1 MNHEY and CDR2 SVGAGI. V dropped 6 bases and J dropped 1 base, with 9 bases sitting between them. The CDR3 DNA reads as TGTGCCAGCAGCCCCAGACAGAACACTGAAGCTTTCTTT. Protein: CASSPRQNTEAFF.

V usage is TRBV11-1 and J usage is TRBJ2-7, with D tentatively TRBD2 (6 bases). V shed 5 bases and J shed 2 bases, with 16 bases lying between them. Germline V gene data show CDR1 as SGHAT and CDR2 as FQDESV (reference sequence). The CDR3 loop spans 15 amino acids. The CDR3 sequence: CASSVGLTDTYEQYF. The CDR3 DNA reads as TGTGCCAGCAGCGTGGGACTCACAGACACCTACGAGCAGTACTTC.

This clone has just one count. The genes are TRBV29-1 and TRBJ2-3; the match to TRBD2 covers 8 bases. Germline V gene sequence: CDR1 SQVTM, CDR2 ANQGSEA. The junction had 8 bases not matched to a gene; V was cut back by 0 bases and J by 3 bases. CDR3 size: 16 residues. The CDR3 region has the DNA TGCAGCGTTGAAGATCGTGGGCTAGCGGGTACAGATACGCAGTATTTT. This codes for CSVEDRGLAGTDTQYF.

The chain links TRBV29-1 to TRBJ2-6; no firm D call. The CDR3 spans 14 residues. Germline CDR1 SQVTM, CDR2 ANQGSEA. The V end lost 6 bases, the J end lost 2 bases, and 11 bases lay between the germline ends. CDR3 in DNA: TGCAGCGTGTCCCGGGTTACTGGGGCCAACGTCCTGACTTTC. Residues: CSVSRVTGANVLTF.

The chain recombines TRBV7-9 with TRBJ2-5, with 7 bases fitting TRBD1. After removal of 5 bases from V and 1 base from J, the junction contained 4 bases not matched to a gene. Germline CDR1 reads SEHNR; CDR2 reads FQNEAQ (reference sequence). The CDR3 has 14 residues. The CDR3 DNA reads as TGTGCCAGCAGCCAACAGGGGACCCAAGAGACCCAGTACTTC. Translating it yields CASSQQGTQETQYF.

The V and J genes are TRBV5-7 and TRBJ2-3, with 13 bases fitting TRBD2. TRBV5-7 is an ORF for which the function is uncertain. The CDR3 consists of 18 residues. V lost 5 bases and J lost 0; bases outside the gene matches: 9. The CDR3 region is CASRETSGRPSSTDTQYF. The CDR3 DNA sequence: TGTGCCAGCAGGGAGACTAGCGGGAGGCCATCTAGCACAGATACGCAGTATTTT.

The V and J genes are TRBV7-3 and TRBJ2-1; D is unclear. V lost 0 bases to trimming and J lost 5 bases, with 14 bases between them. CDR3 length: 16 residues. Germline lookup yields CDR1 SGHTA and CDR2 FQGTGA. The DNA for the CDR3 is TGTGCCAGCAGCTTAACGGTACACACCACCAACAATGAGCAGTTCTTC. Amino acids: CASSLTVHTTNNEQFF. Combining the CDR3 with reference TRBV7-3 and TRBJ2-1 gives the whole variable domain GAGVSQTPSNKVTEKGKYVELRCDPISGHTALYWYRQSLGQGPEFLIYFQGTGAADDSGLPNDRFFAVRPEGSVSTLKIQRTERGDSAVYLCASSLTVHTTNNEQFFGPGTRLTVL.

The chain has TRBV7-9 and TRBJ2-3, with 12 bases identical to TRBD2. V lost 5 bases and J lost 3; bases outside the gene matches: 6. There are 16 residues in the CDR3. Germline loops: CDR1 SEHNR, CDR2 FQNEAQ (reference sequence). The CDR3 loop reads CASSPLLAGGTDTQYF. The CDR3 DNA follows: TGTGCCAGCAGCCCCCTTCTAGCGGGAGGGACAGATACGCAGTATTTT.

The gene calls are TRBV15 and TRBJ1-4; D uncertain. The length of the CDR3 is 15 residues. The V end was cut by 5 bases, the J end by 0 bases, with 10 bases between. CDR1 LNHNV and CDR2 YYDKDF come from the germline V gene (reference sequence). The CDR3 is CATSLTLATNEKLFF. The CDR3 region has the DNA TGTGCCACCAGCCTAACCCTTGCAACTAATGAAAAACTGTTTTTT. The full variable domain, its missing parts supplied by reference TRBV15 and TRBJ1-4, is DAMVIQNPRYQVTQFGKPVTLSCSQTLNHNVMYWYQQKSSQAPKLLFHYYDKDFNNEADTPDNFQSRRPNTSFCFLDIRSPGLGDTAMYLCATSLTLATNEKLFFGSGTQLSVL.

The rearrangement links TRBV7-2 to TRBJ1-2; D is perhaps TRBD1 (5 bases). CDR3 size: 14 residues. Looked up from germline, CDR1 is SGHTA and CDR2 is FQGNSA. The V and J ends lost 5 bases and 5 bases respectively, with 15 bases between them. This chain's CDR3 is CASSPGGAGYGYTF. The CDR3 DNA sequence: TGTGCCAGCAGCCCTGGAGGGGCTGGATATGGCTACACCTTC.